This T cell receptor beta chain was identified during a study of T cell changes during pregnancy in multiple sclerosis. Here immunoSEQ multiplex PCR was the method, and the copy in TCRdb shows in-frame clones only, minus some. The data contain 80,000 to 95,000 clones, around 95% of them singletons. There are 16 residues in the CDR3. V was trimmed by 2 bases and J by 1 base, leaving 11 bases between them. The V gene's germline CDR1 is SGHTA and CDR2 FQGNSA. Source: peripheral blood, taken in the third trimester of pregnancy. The source of this sequence is a female donor in good health, enrolled as a control in a pregnancy study. The chain recombines TRBV7-2 with TRBJ2-2; D unresolved. The DNA of the CDR3 is TGTGCCAGCAGCTTAACAATTTTCCGGAACACCGGGGAGCTGTTTTTT. It codes for CASSLTIFRNTGELFF.